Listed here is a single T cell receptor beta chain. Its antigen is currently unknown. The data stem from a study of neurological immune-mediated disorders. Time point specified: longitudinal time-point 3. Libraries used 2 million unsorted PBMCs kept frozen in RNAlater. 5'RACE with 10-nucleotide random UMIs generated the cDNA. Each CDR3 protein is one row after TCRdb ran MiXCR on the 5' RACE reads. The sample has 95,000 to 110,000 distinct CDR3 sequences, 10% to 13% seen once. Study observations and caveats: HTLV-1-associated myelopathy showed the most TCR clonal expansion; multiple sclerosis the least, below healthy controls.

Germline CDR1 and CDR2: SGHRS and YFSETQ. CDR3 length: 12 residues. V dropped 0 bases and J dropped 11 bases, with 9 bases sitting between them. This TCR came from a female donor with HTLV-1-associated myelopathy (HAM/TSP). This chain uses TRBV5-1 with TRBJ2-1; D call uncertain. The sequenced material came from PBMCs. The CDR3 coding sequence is TGCGCCAGCAGCTTGGAGGCTAGTCAGCAGTTCTTC. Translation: CASSLEASQQFF.